This entry is about one TCR beta chain. Profiled with immunoSEQ multiplex PCR; TCRdb holds only in-frame clones, not every one. The sample includes approximately 13,000 clones, 80% of them seen just once. CDR3 size: 15 residues. V was shortened by 3 bases and J by 0 bases, with 9 bases between the two germline ends. From germline, CDR1 is KGHSH and CDR2 LQKENI. The data stem from a study of OX40 agonist ivuxolimab in advanced cancers. Sample: CD4+ or CD8+ T cells sorted from blood, taken in a trial of the OX40 agonist ivuxolimab. The chain recombines TRBV18 with TRBJ2-1, with D tentatively TRBD1 (5 bases). The sequence was obtained from an adult with an advanced solid tumor such as melanoma, head and neck, liver or kidney cancer. The CDR3 nucleotides are TGTGCCAGCTCACCCGACAGTAGCTCCTACAATGAGCAGTTCTTC. Translating gives CASSPDSSSYNEQFF.